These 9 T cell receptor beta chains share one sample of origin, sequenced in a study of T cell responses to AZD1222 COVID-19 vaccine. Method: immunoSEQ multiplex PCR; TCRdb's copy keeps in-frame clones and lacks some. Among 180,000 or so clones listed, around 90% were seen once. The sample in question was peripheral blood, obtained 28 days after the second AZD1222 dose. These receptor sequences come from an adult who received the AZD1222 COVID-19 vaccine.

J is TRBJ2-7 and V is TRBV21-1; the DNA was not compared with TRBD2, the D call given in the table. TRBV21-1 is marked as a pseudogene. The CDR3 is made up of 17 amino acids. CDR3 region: CASSKGAGQPLSYEQYF. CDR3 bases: TGTGCCAGCAGCAAAGGGGCGGGTCAGCCTCTTTCCTACGAGCAGTACTTC.

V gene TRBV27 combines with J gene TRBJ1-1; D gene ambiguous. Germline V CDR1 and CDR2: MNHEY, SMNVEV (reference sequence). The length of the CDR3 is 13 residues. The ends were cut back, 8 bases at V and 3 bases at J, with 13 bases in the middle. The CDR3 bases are TGTGCCAGCGGTAAGCTCGGGTACACTGAAGCTTTCTTT. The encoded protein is CASGKLGYTEAFF.

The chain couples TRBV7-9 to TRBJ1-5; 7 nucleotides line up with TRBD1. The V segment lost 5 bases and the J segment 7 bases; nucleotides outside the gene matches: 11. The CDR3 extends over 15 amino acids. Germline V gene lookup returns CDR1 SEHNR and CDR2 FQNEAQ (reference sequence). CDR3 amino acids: CASSLEGAGNQPQHF. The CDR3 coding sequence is TGTGCCAGCAGCCTCGAGGGGGCAGGGAACCAGCCCCAGCATTTT.

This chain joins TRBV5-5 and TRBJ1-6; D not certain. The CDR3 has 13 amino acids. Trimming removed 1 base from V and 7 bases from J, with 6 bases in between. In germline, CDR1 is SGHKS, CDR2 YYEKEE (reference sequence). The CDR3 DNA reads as TGTGCCAGCAGCTTGAACGGAAATTCACCCCTCCACTTT. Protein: CASSLNGNSPLHF.

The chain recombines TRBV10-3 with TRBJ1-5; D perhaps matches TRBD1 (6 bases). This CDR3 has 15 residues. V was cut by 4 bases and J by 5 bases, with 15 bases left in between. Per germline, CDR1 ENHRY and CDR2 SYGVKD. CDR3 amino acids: CAISGTGGQDQPQHF. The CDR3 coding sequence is TGTGCCATCAGTGGAACCGGGGGGCAGGATCAGCCCCAGCATTTT.

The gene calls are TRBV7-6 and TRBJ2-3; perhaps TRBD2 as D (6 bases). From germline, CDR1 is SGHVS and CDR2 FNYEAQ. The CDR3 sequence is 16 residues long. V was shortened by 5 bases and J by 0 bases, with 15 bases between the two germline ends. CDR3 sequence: CASSRLWGVSTDTQYF. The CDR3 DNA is TGTGCCAGCAGCCGCCTGTGGGGGGTTAGCACAGATACGCAGTATTTT.

CDR3 bases: TGTGCCTGGAGTGTTCGGGGGGCAGATACGCAGTATTTT. It yields the protein CAWSVRGADTQYF. The rearrangement links TRBV30 to TRBJ2-3; the match to TRBD2 covers 7 bases. CDR3 length: 13 amino acids. Germline V gene data show CDR1 as GTSNPN and CDR2 as SVGIG (reference sequence). V was pared by 0 bases and J by 4 bases, with 1 base of the junction left unmatched.

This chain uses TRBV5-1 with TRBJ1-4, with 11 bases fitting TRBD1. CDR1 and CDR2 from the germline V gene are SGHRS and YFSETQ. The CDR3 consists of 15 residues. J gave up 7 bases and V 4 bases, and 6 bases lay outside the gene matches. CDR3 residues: CASSPAGTGGEKLFF. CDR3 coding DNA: TGCGCCAGCAGCCCTGCGGGGACAGGGGGTGAAAAACTGTTTTTT.

The chain's CDR3 is CASADRPNQPQHF. The CDR3 nucleotides are TGTGCCAGTGCGGACAGGCCCAATCAGCCCCAGCATTTT. This chain connects TRBV19 to TRBJ1-5; 7 bases map to TRBD1. Trimming cost V 8 bases and J 3 bases; bases outside gene matches: 4. Germline V gives CDR1 LNHDA, CDR2 SQIVND (reference sequence). This CDR3 has 13 amino acids.